What follows are 3 T cell receptor beta chains derived from one specimen sequenced in a study of cytomegalovirus exposure and HLA in healthy donors. PCR amplification relied on 60 Vbeta primers (plus 13 Jbeta primers). Produced via immunoSEQ multiplex PCR; TCRdb's table is partial and in-frame only. The sample lists more than 95,000 clones, 77% occurring once. The source material was PBMCs. These receptors came from a man aged 50 to 60 in good health and CMV-seropositive.

This clone came up a few times. CDR3 sequence (DNA): TGTGCCAGCAATCCAGCGGGGGGGCCTGCTGAGCAGTTCTTC. This codes for CASNPAGGPAEQFF. This chain connects TRBV27 to TRBJ2-1, with 10 positions matching TRBD2. Trimming cost V 7 bases and J 9 bases; bases outside gene matches: 9. Germline lookup yields CDR1 MNHEY and CDR2 SMNVEV (reference sequence). The CDR3 totals 14 residues.

The V and J genes are TRBV4-3 and TRBJ1-2; 7 bases are shared with TRBD1. The CDR3 loop spans 15 amino acids. The germline V gene encodes CDR1 LGHNA and CDR2 YSLEER. After removal of 3 bases from V and 0 bases from J, the junction contained 4 bases not matched to a gene. CDR3 loop: CASSQTGTANYGYTF. DNA for the CDR3: TGCGCCAGCAGCCAGACCGGGACAGCTAACTATGGCTACACCTTC.

This clone was seen only once. V gene TRBV7-8 combines with J gene TRBJ2-4; D is possibly TRBD1 (6 bases). The V gene lost 5 bases and the J gene lost 9 bases, with 20 bases spanning the gap. The germline CDR1 and CDR2 sequences are SGHVS and FQNEAQ. The CDR3 contains 15 residues. DNA of the CDR3: TGTGCCAGCAGCCTGGGGACACTCTGGGGTGGCATTCAGTACTTC. Encoded protein: CASSLGTLWGGIQYF.